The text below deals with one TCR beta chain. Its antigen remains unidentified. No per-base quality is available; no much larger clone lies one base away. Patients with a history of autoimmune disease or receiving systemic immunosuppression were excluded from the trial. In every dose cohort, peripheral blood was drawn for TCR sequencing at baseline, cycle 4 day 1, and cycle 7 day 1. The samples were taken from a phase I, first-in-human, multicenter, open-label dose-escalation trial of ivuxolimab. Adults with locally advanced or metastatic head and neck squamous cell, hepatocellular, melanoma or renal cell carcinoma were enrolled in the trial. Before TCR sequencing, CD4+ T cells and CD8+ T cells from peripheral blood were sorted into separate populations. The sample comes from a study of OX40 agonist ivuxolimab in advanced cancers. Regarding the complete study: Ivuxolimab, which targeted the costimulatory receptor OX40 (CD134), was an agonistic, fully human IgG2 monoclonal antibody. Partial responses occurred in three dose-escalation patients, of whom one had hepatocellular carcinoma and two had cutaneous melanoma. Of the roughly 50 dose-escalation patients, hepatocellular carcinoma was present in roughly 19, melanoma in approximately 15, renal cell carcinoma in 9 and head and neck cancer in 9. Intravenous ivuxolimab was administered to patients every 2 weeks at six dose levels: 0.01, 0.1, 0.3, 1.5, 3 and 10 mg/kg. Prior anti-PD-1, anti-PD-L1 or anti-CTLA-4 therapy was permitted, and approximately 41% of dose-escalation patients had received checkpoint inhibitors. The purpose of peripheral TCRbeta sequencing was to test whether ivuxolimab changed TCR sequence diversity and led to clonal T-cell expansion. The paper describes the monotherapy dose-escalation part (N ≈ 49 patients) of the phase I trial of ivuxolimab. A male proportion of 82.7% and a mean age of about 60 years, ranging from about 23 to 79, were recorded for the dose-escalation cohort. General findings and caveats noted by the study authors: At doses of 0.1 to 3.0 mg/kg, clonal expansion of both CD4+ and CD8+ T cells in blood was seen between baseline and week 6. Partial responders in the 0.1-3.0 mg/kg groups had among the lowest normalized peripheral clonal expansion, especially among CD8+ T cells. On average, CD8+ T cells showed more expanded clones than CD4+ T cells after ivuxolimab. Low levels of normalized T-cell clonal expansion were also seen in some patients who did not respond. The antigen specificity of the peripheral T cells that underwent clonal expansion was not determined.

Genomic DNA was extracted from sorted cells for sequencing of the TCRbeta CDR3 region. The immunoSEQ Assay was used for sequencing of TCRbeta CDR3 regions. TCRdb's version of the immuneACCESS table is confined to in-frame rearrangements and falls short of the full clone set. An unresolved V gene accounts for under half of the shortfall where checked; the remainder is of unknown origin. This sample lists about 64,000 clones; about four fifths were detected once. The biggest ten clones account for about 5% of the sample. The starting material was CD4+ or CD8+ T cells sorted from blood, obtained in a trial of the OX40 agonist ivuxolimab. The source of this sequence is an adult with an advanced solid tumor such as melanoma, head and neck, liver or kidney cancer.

The nucleotide sequence is given as TGTGCCAGCGCTAGCGGTCAAGAGACCCAGTACTTC. It encodes CASASGQETQYF. Recombination joined TRBV2 with TRBJ2-5; 7 bases in between match TRBD2. CDR1 and CDR2 are read off the germline V gene as SNHLY and FYNNEI. Taken from cysteine to phenylalanine, the CDR3 has 12 residues. The entry retains the CDR3 DNA only, 36 bases that are in frame from base 1. For this chain, trimming is 8 bases at the V end and 2 bases at the J end, and the number of junction bases without a gene match is 2.